The T cell receptor (beta chain) under discussion was sequenced for a study of T cells after yellow fever vaccination. Across the whole study: SMART-Seq v4 Ultra Low Input handled preparation of low-cell-number fractions.

Germline trimming cut 2 bases from V and 5 bases from J; bases unmatched to any gene: 5. CDR3 length equals 15 residues. Looked up from germline, CDR1 is LNHDA and CDR2 is SQIVND (reference sequence). The study made its TCR cDNA through 5'RACE template switching. That step introduced a universal primer site along with UMIs. Each CDR3 protein is one row after TCRdb ran MiXCR on the 5' RACE reads. Here the sample spans about 260,000 distinct CDR3 sequences, over 3% being singletons. Overall study results and limits: A faster peak, day 5 versus 15, was reached by the weaker secondary response. Abundant clonotypes from the bulk population could have been carried over as contaminants into FACS-sorted repertoires.

This clonotype came up many times. Its antigen is unidentified. The chain couples TRBV19 to TRBJ2-3, with 9 positions matching TRBD2. The sequence came from a man between 18 and 35 years old who received the YFV17D yellow fever vaccine. Specimen: PBMCs, collected 15 days after the yellow fever booster vaccination. The CDR3 region is CASSIRRGGLDTQYF. CDR3 in DNA: TGTGCCAGTAGTATAAGGCGGGGGGGCCTAGATACGCAGTATTTT. Looking up the rest from reference TRBV19 and TRBJ2-3 gives the full variable domain: DGGITQSPKYLFRKEGQNVTLSCEQNLNHDAMYWYRQDPGQGLRLIYYSQIVNDFQKGDIAEGYSVSREKKESFPLTVTSAQKNPTAFYLCASSIRRGGLDTQYFGPGTRLTVL.